One sample yielded the 15 T cell receptor beta chains listed below, sequenced in a study of T-cell memory formation after mild COVID-19. Using its own MiXCR run on the 5' RACE reads, TCRdb lists one record per CDR3 protein. The data show roughly 370,000 distinct CDR3 sequences, with 16% seen just once and around a fifth held by the top ten. Sequenced sample: PBMCs or a T cell subset sorted from them (not recorded which). The receptors were sampled from a man between 18 and 29 years old who had mild COVID-19 (a few samples of this study predate the infection). Cell type and time point are not known.

The chain has TRBV10-3 and TRBJ2-7, with 8 bases identical to TRBD1. V was clipped by 6 bases and J by 6 bases; unmatched bases: 7. This CDR3 is 13 amino acids long. CDR1 is ENHRY, CDR2 SYGVKD, per germline. The CDR3 sequence is CAIRGTGRSEQYV. CDR3 DNA sequence: TGTGCCATCAGGGGGACAGGAAGGAGCGAGCAGTACGTC.

V and J are TRBV4-2 and TRBJ2-4, with 7 nucleotides matching TRBD2. The CDR3 contains 15 residues. V was pared by 4 bases and J by 7 bases, with 10 bases of the junction left unmatched. In germline, CDR1 is LGHNA, CDR2 YNFKEQ. DNA for the CDR3: TGTGCCAGCAGCCCGGGGGGAGGACTCCCTAACATTCAGTACTTC. As protein: CASSPGGGLPNIQYF.

This chain uses TRBV6-2 or TRBV6-3 with TRBJ1-1; tentative D call: TRBD1 (5 bases). CDR3 size: 13 residues. The germline V gene encodes CDR1 MNHEY and CDR2 SVGEGT. V lost 7 bases and J 6 bases, leaving 15 bases between the germline ends. This CDR3 reads CASTFQGFAEAFF. The CDR3 nucleotides are TGTGCCAGCACCTTCCAGGGATTCGCTGAAGCTTTCTTT.

This clonotype was found many times. This chain links TRBV5-6 with TRBJ2-2, with D possibly matching TRBD1 (6 bases). CDR1 and CDR2 from the germline V gene are SGHDT and YYEEEE. CDR3 length: 15 amino acids. With 3 bases removed from V and 1 base from J, the gap between germline ends came to 10 bases. CDR3 region: CASSSGVLNTGELFF. Here the CDR3 DNA reads TGTGCCAGCAGCTCAGGGGTGCTGAACACCGGGGAGCTGTTTTTT. Filled out from reference TRBV5-6 and TRBJ2-2, the complete variable domain reads DAGVTQSPTHLIKTRGQQVTLRCSPKSGHDTVSWYQQALGQGPQFIFQYYEEEERQRGNFPDRFSGHQFPNYSSELNVNALLLGDSALYLCASSSGVLNTGELFFGEGSRLTVL.

A few counts support this clonotype. The chain couples TRBV30 to TRBJ2-6, with 8 bases lining up with TRBD1. Germline lookup yields CDR1 GTSNPN and CDR2 SVGIG (reference sequence). The junction had 7 bases not matched to a gene; V was cut back by 0 bases and J by 0 bases. CDR3 length: 18 residues. CDR3 sequence (DNA): TGTGCCTGGAGTGTTGGGACAGGAGGGAGCTCTGGGGCCAACGTCCTGACTTTC. It codes for CAWSVGTGGSSGANVLTF.

The J gene is TRBJ1-1, the V gene TRBV6-5; 7 nucleotides match TRBD1. CDR3 length equals 15 residues. Trimming at V came to 2 bases and at J to 2 bases, leaving 5 bases not matched to a gene. Germline CDR1 MNHEY, CDR2 SVGAGI. CDR3 loop: CASSYAGGGNTEAFF. The CDR3 region has the DNA TGTGCCAGCAGTTACGCAGGGGGTGGAAACACTGAAGCTTTCTTT.

This clonotype was counted only a few times. This chain links TRBV7-2 with TRBJ1-2; a weak D match, TRBD1 (6 bases). The ends were cut back, 5 bases at V and 4 bases at J, with 17 bases in the middle. Per the germline V gene, CDR1 is SGHTA and CDR2 is FQGNSA. This CDR3 spans 15 amino acids. CDR3 protein: CASSHPWGASYGYTF. DNA for the CDR3: TGTGCCAGCAGCCATCCTTGGGGGGCTAGCTATGGCTACACCTTC.

This clonotype showed up just a few times. The chain joins TRBV7-2 to TRBJ2-5; D possibly uses TRBD1 or TRBD2 (6 bases each). The germline gives CDR1 SGHTA, CDR2 FQGNSA. V was trimmed by 8 bases and J by 6 bases, leaving 16 bases between them. The CDR3 loop spans 13 amino acids. CDR3 residues: CASGGGYQKTQYF. The CDR3 DNA sequence: TGTGCCAGCGGAGGGGGATATCAGAAGACCCAGTACTTC.

This clonotype was detected a few times. The chain links TRBV3-1 to TRBJ2-5; 15 nucleotides align to TRBD2. Looked up from germline, CDR1 is LGHDT and CDR2 is YNNKEL (reference sequence). The CDR3 covers 18 residues. The V gene end was trimmed by 0 bases and the J gene end by 5 bases; junction bases not matched to a gene: 7. CDR3 region: CASSQDRTSGGAGETQYF. Here the CDR3 DNA reads TGTGCCAGCAGCCAAGATAGGACTAGCGGGGGGGCTGGGGAGACCCAGTACTTC.

This clonotype was counted between two and nine times. This chain uses TRBV12-3 or TRBV12-4 with TRBJ1-4; weak D call: TRBD1 (5 bases). V lost 6 bases to trimming and J lost 0 bases, with 8 bases between them. The CDR3 sequence is 14 residues long. The DNA for the CDR3 is TGTGCCAGCAGGGACACCGCAACTAATGAAAAACTGTTTTTT. This gives the protein CASRDTATNEKLFF.

In its sample, this clonotype was seen a few times. This rearrangement joins TRBV9 to TRBJ2-5, with D perhaps TRBD1 (6 bases). V shed 4 bases and J shed 0 bases, with 10 bases lying between them. The CDR3 length is 14 residues. In germline, CDR1 is SGDLS, CDR2 YYNGEE. This CDR3 is CASSLGQHQETQYF. The CDR3 nucleotides are TGTGCCAGCAGCCTGGGACAACACCAAGAGACCCAGTACTTC.

The genes are TRBV4-3 and TRBJ1-1; D remains unclear. The CDR3 has 13 residues. With 4 bases removed from V and 3 bases from J, the gap between germline ends came to 9 bases. Germline assignment: CDR1 LGHNA and CDR2 YSLEER. This chain's CDR3 is CASSRSIDTEAFF. The CDR3 bases are TGCGCCAGCAGCCGCTCGATAGACACTGAAGCTTTCTTT.

This clonotype was counted only a few times. V is TRBV4-1 and J is TRBJ2-1; D is uncertain. V was shortened by 0 bases and J by 2 bases, with 5 bases between the two germline ends. Germline loops: CDR1 MGHRA, CDR2 YSYEKL. The CDR3 covers 14 residues. CDR3 bases: TGCGCCAGCAGCCAAGATCCGGCCTACAATGAGCAGTTCTTC. Protein: CASSQDPAYNEQFF.

This clonotype was seen only a few times. The chain couples TRBV20-1 to TRBJ2-5; a possible D gene is TRBD1 (6 bases). The germline CDR1 and CDR2 sequences are DFQATT and SNEGSKA (reference sequence). Trimming cost V 3 bases and J 5 bases, with 16 bases left between them. The CDR3 spans 14 residues. CDR3 residues: CSASRRQGGETQYF. The CDR3 bases are TGCAGTGCTAGTCGGCGTCAAGGGGGTGAGACCCAGTACTTC.

This clonotype has at least ten counts. The V call is TRBV5-1, the J call TRBJ2-7, with D maybe TRBD2 (6 bases). V was trimmed by 0 bases and J by 2 bases, leaving 15 bases between them. The germline V gene has CDR1 SGHRS and CDR2 YFSETQ. This CDR3 is built from 16 residues. The CDR3 coding sequence is TGCGCCAGCAGCTTGGCGGGACTCGAACCTACCTACGAGCAGTACTTC. It is translated as CASSLAGLEPTYEQYF.